This entry describes one TCR beta chain. Its matching antigen is unknown. The data were obtained in a study of T cell clones after liver transplantation. Overall study findings and caveats: Graft donor-reactive T cells possibly entered the graft instead of undergoing deletion.

Sequenced by immunoSEQ multiplex PCR; TCRdb stores in-frame clones only, minus some. This table holds tens of thousands of clones, nearly 80% found once. This CDR3 region has 16 residues. Germline V gene lookup returns CDR1 SGHDN and CDR2 FVKESK. The V end lost 4 bases, the J end lost 6 bases, and 18 bases lay between the germline ends. The genes are TRBV14 and TRBJ2-2, with D perhaps assigned TRBD1 or TRBD2 (5 bases each). The specimen comprised CD8+ T cells from blood, sampled around 52 months after liver transplant. The sequence was obtained from a human patient who received a liver transplant. Some T cells may be the graft donor's. CDR3 loop: CASSRTGTFQAGELFF. The CDR3, as DNA: TGTGCCAGCAGCCGAACCGGGACCTTTCAGGCCGGGGAGCTGTTTTTT.